The 15 T cell receptor beta chains presented below share a single source sample, sequenced in a study of T cell changes during pregnancy in multiple sclerosis. The method was immunoSEQ multiplex PCR; TCRdb's version includes in-frame clones alone and lacks a portion of them. The sample shows 40,000 to 50,000 clones, approximately 94% of them seen only once. The material was CD4+ T cells from peripheral blood mononuclear cells, obtained in the third trimester of pregnancy. These receptors were obtained from a female donor with multiple sclerosis, enrolled in a pregnancy study.

The rearrangement joins TRBV10-3 to TRBJ1-3; D is unresolved. The germline V gene has CDR1 ENHRY and CDR2 SYGVKD. The CDR3 runs to 12 residues. V was shortened by 7 bases and J by 2 bases, with 6 bases between the two germline ends. The CDR3 nucleotides are TGTGCCATCACAACGGCTGGAAACACCATATATTTT. It codes for CAITTAGNTIYF.

This chain links TRBV2 with TRBJ1-1; D unresolved. The germline V and J ends were trimmed by 7 bases and 4 bases, with 16 bases remaining between them. The germline CDR1 and CDR2 sequences are SNHLY and FYNNEI. This CDR3 region has 14 residues. The CDR3 nucleotides read TGTGCCAGCATGTTTGGGCAACAGATCACTGAAGCTTTCTTT. It codes for CASMFGQQITEAFF.

The chain has TRBV7-8 and TRBJ1-1; 7 nucleotides line up with TRBD1. CDR3 size: 15 residues. CDR1 is SGHVS, CDR2 FQNEAQ, per germline. J lost 4 bases, V lost 3 bases, and 8 bases had no gene match. The CDR3 loop is CASSFVQTGTTEAFF. In DNA form, the CDR3 reads TGTGCCAGCAGCTTCGTCCAGACAGGGACCACTGAAGCTTTCTTT.

The gene calls are TRBV30 and TRBJ2-7; TRBD1 might be the D (5 bases). The V and J ends lost 2 bases and 4 bases respectively, with 12 bases between them. From germline, CDR1 is GTSNPN and CDR2 SVGIG (reference sequence). The CDR3 is made up of 13 amino acids. The CDR3: CAWSRGPLYEQYF. For the CDR3, the DNA is TGTGCCTGGAGTAGGGGTCCCCTTTACGAGCAGTACTTC.

The chain combines TRBV7-9 with TRBJ1-1; 7 nucleotides match TRBD1. This CDR3 has 15 residues. The V gene end was trimmed by 5 bases and the J gene end by 1 base; junction bases not matched to a gene: 7. Germline CDR1 reads SEHNR; CDR2 reads FQNEAQ (reference sequence). CDR3 sequence: CASSGAGTANTEAFF. CDR3 coding DNA: TGTGCCAGCAGCGGGGCCGGGACAGCGAACACTGAAGCTTTCTTT.

Here the CDR3 reads CASSLVGEGAYEQYF. The CDR3, as DNA: TGTGCCAGCAGCTTAGTCGGGGAAGGTGCCTACGAGCAGTACTTC. The V and J genes are TRBV7-2 and TRBJ2-7; a weak D match, TRBD2 (5 bases). Trimming left V 1 base short and J 2 bases short, with 12 bases between. This CDR3 comprises 15 residues. Germline values: CDR1 SGHTA, CDR2 FQGNSA. The variable domain in full, completed from reference TRBV7-2 and TRBJ2-7, reads GAGVSQSPSNKVTEKGKDVELRCDPISGHTALYWYRQSLGQGLEFLIYFQGNSAPDKSGLPSDRFSAERTGGSVSTLTIQRTQQEDSAVYLCASSLVGEGAYEQYFGPGTRLTVT.

The chain links TRBV6-1 to TRBJ1-1; no firm D call. Trimming took off 3 bases at V and 10 bases at J, with 15 bases between the two ends. CDR1 is MNHNS, CDR2 SASEGT, per germline. This CDR3 is 13 amino acids long. The CDR3 DNA reads as TGTGCCAGCAGTGAGAAGATGCCCGGTCGAGCTTTCTTT. Translated, it gives CASSEKMPGRAFF.

The chain links TRBV28 to TRBJ2-7; the match to TRBD2 covers 8 bases. J gave up 0 bases and V 5 bases, and 9 bases lay outside the gene matches. CDR1 and CDR2 (germline): MDHEN, SYDVKM. This CDR3 spans 16 amino acids. CDR3 region: CASSPLSGVSSYEQYF. In nucleotides, the CDR3 is TGTGCCAGCAGTCCACTTAGCGGGGTGAGCTCCTACGAGCAGTACTTC.

The chain links TRBV5-1 to TRBJ2-5, with TRBD2 matching over 10 bases. Looked up from germline, CDR1 is SGHRS and CDR2 is YFSETQ. V shed 4 bases and J 6 bases; nucleotides not matched to a gene: 12. The CDR3 runs to 16 residues. The chain's CDR3 is CASSPLAGGNGKTQYF. DNA for the CDR3: TGCGCCAGCAGCCCATTAGCGGGAGGAAACGGAAAGACCCAGTACTTC.

The chain combines TRBV5-6 with TRBJ2-6; D call uncertain. V was trimmed by 0 bases and J by 1 base, leaving 5 bases between them. The CDR3 loop spans 15 amino acids. CDR1 and CDR2 from the germline V gene are SGHDT and YYEEEE. CDR3 region: CASSLDISGANVLTF. CDR3 bases: TGTGCCAGCAGCTTGGACATATCTGGGGCCAACGTCCTGACTTTC.

This clone was picked up one time. CDR3 in DNA: TGTGCCAGCAGCCCAAGACCTAGCGGGGGCAACTACGAGCAGTACTTC. The encoded protein is CASSPRPSGGNYEQYF. The rearrangement uses TRBV5-6 and TRBJ2-7; 10 bases fit TRBD2. The germline V gene encodes CDR1 SGHDT and CDR2 YYEEEE. Losses at the gene ends were 4 bases for V and 3 bases for J; bases not matched to a gene: 10. The CDR3 sequence is 16 residues long.

The genes are TRBV18 and TRBJ2-5, with D possibly matching TRBD1 (6 bases). The V and J ends lost 4 bases and 2 bases respectively, with 8 bases between them. The length of the CDR3 is 13 residues. Per the germline V gene, CDR1 is KGHSH and CDR2 is LQKENI. CDR3 in amino acids: CASSRGTQETQYF. The DNA for the CDR3 is TGTGCCAGCTCACGTGGGACACAAGAGACCCAGTACTTC. Full variable domain (rest looked up from reference TRBV18 and TRBJ2-5): NAGVMQNPRHLVRRRGQEARLRCSPMKGHSHVYWYRQLPEEGLKFMVYLQKENIIDESGMPKERFSAEFPKEGPSILRIQQVVRGDSAAYFCASSRGTQETQYFGPGTRLLVL.

This chain connects TRBV6-1 to TRBJ2-2; D is undetermined. The germline V gene has CDR1 MNHNS and CDR2 SASEGT. The V gene lost 7 bases and the J gene lost 0 bases, with 9 bases spanning the gap. The length of the CDR3 is 14 residues. DNA for the CDR3: TGTGCCAGCAATGTTCCTCCGAACACCGGGGAGCTGTTTTTT. Protein sequence: CASNVPPNTGELFF.

Here the CDR3 DNA reads TGTGCCAGCAGCGCCTTGGCAACTATTAACTATGGCTACACCTTC. As protein: CASSALATINYGYTF. V gene TRBV2 combines with J gene TRBJ1-2; D remains unclear. The CDR3 runs 15 residues. Germline CDR1 and CDR2: SNHLY and FYNNEI. The V and J ends lost 6 bases and 1 base respectively, with 15 bases between them. Variable domain in full (rest from reference TRBV2 and TRBJ1-2): EPEVTQTPSHQVTQMGQEVILRCVPISNHLYFYWYRQILGQKVEFLVSFYNNEISEKSEIFDDQFSVERPDGSNFTLKIRSTKLEDSAMYFCASSALATINYGYTFGSGTRLTVV.

The chain combines TRBV5-8 with TRBJ2-3; 11 bases are a match to TRBD1. Per germline, CDR1 SGHTS and CDR2 YDEGEE. The CDR3 runs 15 residues. V trimming: 4 bases; J trimming: 5 bases; junction bases outside the gene matches: 6. The CDR3 nucleotides are TGTGCCAGCAGCCCCGGGGACAGGGGGTTAGATACGCAGTATTTT. It is translated as CASSPGDRGLDTQYF.